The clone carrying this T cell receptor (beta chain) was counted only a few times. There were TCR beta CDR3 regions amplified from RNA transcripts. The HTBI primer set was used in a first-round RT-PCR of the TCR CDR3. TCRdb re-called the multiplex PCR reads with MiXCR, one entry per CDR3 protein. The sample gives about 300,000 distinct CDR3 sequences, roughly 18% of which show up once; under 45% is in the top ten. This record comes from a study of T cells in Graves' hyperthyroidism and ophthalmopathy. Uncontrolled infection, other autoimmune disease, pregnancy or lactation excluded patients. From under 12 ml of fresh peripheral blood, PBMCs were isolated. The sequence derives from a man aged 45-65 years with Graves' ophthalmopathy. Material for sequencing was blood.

Here the CDR3 reads CASWGGGPYEQYF. DNA of the CDR3: TGTGCCAGCTGGGGTGGGGGACCATACGAGCAGTACTTC. The chain employs TRBV7-9 and TRBJ2-7, with D possibly being TRBD1 or TRBD2 (5 bases each). Between the trimmed V and J ends, which lost 8 bases and 4 bases, there was a span of 15 bases. Germline V lookup: CDR1 SEHNR, CDR2 FQNEAQ (reference sequence). The CDR3 contains 13 residues.